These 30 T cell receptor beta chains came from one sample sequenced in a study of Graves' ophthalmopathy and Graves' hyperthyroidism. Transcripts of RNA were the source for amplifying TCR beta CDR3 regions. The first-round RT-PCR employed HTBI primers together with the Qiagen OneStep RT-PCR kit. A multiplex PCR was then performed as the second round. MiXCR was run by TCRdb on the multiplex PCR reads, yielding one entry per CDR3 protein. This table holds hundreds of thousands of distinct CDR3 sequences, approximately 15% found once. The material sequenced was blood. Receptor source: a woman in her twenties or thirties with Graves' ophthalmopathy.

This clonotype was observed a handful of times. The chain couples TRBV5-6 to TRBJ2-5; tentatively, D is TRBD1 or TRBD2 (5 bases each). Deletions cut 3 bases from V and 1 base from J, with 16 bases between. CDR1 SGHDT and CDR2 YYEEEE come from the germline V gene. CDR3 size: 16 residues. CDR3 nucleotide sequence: TGTGCCAGCAGCTCCCGGGACGGAATATCCCAAGAGACCCAGTACTTC. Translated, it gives CASSSRDGISQETQYF.

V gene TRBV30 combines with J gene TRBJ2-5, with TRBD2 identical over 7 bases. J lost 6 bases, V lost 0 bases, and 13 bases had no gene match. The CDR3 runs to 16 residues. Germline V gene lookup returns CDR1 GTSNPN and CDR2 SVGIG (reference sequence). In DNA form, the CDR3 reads TGTGCCTGGAGTGTACGTGGACGGGGGGTCGAAAAGACCCAGTACTTC. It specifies CAWSVRGRGVEKTQYF.

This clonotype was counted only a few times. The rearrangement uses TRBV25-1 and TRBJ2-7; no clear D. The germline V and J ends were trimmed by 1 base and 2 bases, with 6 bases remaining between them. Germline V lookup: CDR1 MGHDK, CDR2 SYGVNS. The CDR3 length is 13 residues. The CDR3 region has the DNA TGTGCCAGCAGTGAATCCGCAGCCTACGAGCAGTACTTC. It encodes CASSESAAYEQYF.

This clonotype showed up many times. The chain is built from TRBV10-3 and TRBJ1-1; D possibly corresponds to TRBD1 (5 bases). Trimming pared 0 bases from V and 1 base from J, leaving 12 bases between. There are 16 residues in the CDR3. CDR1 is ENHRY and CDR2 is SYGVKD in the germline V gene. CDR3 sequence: CAISESQATPNTEAFF. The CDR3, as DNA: TGTGCCATCAGTGAGTCACAGGCAACCCCGAACACTGAAGCTTTCTTT.

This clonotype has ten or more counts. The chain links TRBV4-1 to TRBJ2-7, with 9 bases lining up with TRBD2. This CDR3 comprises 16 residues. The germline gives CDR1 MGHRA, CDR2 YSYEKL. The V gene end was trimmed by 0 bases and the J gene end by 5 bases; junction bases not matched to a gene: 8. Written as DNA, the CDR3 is TGCGCCAGCAGCCAAGATAGTGCTAGCGGGATCGACGAGCAGTACTTC. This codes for CASSQDSASGIDEQYF.

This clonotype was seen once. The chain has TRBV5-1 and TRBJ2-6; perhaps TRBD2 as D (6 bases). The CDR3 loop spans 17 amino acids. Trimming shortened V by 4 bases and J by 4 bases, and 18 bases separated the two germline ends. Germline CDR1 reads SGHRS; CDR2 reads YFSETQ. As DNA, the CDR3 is TGCGCCAGCAGCGGCGGGACGGACCGTAGAGGGGCCAACGTCCTGACTTTC. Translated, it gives CASSGGTDRRGANVLTF.

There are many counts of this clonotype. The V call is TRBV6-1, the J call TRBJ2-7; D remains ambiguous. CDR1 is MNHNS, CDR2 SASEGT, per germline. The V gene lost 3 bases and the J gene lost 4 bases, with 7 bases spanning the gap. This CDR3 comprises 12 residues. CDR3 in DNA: TGTGCCAGCAGTGAGAAACTATACGAGCAGTACTTC. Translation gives CASSEKLYEQYF.

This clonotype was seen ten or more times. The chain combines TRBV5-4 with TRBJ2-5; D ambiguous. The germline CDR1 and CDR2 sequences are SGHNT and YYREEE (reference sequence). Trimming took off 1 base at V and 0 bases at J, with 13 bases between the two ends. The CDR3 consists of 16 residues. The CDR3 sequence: CASSLNLHQNQETQYF. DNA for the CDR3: TGTGCCAGCAGCTTGAATCTTCACCAAAACCAAGAGACCCAGTACTTC.

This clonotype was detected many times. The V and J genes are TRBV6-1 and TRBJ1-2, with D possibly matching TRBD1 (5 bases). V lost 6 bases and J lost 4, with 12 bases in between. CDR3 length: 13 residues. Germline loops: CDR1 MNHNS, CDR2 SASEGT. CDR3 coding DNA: TGTGCCAGCAGAGATAGGGACGCCTATGGCTACACCTTC. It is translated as CASRDRDAYGYTF.

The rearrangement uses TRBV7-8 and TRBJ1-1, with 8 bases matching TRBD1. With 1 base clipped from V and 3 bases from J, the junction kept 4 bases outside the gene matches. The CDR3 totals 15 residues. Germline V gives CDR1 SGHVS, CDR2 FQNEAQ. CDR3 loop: CASSLVTGEYTEAFF. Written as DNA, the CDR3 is TGTGCCAGCAGCTTAGTGACAGGGGAGTACACTGAAGCTTTCTTT.

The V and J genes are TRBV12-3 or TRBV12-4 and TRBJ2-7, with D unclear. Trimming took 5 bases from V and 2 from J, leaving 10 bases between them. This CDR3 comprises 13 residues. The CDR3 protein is CASSVATTYEQYF. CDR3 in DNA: TGTGCCAGCAGTGTCGCAACGACCTACGAGCAGTACTTC.

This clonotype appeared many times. The CDR3 nucleotides are TGTGCCAGCAGTTGGACAGGGGGCAGGACTGAAGCTTTCTTT. Its protein is CASSWTGGRTEAFF. The chain recombines TRBV12-3 or TRBV12-4 with TRBJ1-1; 11 bases match TRBD1. The V gene end was trimmed by 4 bases and the J gene end by 5 bases; junction bases not matched to a gene: 3. The CDR3 consists of 14 residues.

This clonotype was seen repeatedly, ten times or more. The CDR3 loop reads CASSFSVDSYEQYF. The CDR3, as DNA: TGTGCCAGCAGCTTCTCGGTTGACTCCTACGAGCAGTACTTC. This chain uses TRBV7-9 with TRBJ2-7, with unresolved D. The germline V gene encodes CDR1 SEHNR and CDR2 FQNEAQ (reference sequence). Trimming shortened V by 3 bases and J by 0 bases, and 9 bases separated the two germline ends. CDR3 length: 14 residues. The full variable domain, its missing parts supplied by reference TRBV7-9 and TRBJ2-7, is DTGVSQNPRHKITKRGQNVTFRCDPISEHNRLYWYRQTLGQGPEFLTYFQNEAQLEKSRLLSDRFSAERPKGSFSTLEIQRTEQGDSAMYLCASSFSVDSYEQYFGPGTRLTVT.

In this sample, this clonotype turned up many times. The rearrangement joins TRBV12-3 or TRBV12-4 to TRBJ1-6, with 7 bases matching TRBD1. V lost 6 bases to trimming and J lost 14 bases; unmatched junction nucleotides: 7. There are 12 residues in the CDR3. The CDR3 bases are TGTGCCAGCAGACGCGGACAGGAAGCCCTCCACTTT. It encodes CASRRGQEALHF.

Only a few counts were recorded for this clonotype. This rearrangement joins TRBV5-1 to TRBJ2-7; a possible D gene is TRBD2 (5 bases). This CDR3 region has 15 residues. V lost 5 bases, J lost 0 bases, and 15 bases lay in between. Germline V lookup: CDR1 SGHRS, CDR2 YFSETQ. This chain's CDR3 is CASRGAAGSSYEQYF. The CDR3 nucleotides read TGCGCCAGCAGGGGTGCCGCTGGGAGCTCCTACGAGCAGTACTTC.

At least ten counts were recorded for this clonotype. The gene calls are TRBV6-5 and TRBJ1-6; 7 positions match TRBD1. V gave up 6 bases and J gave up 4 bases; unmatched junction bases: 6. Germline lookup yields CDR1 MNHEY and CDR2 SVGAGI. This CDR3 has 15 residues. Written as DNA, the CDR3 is TGTGCCAGCAGCACGGGACAGATTTATAATTCACCCCTCCACTTT. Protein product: CASSTGQIYNSPLHF.

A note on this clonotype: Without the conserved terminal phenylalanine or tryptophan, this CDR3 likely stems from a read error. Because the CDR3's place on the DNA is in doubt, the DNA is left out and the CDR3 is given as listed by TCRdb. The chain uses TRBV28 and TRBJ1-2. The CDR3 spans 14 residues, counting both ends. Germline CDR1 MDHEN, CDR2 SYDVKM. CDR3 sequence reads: CASDFRVANYGYSV.

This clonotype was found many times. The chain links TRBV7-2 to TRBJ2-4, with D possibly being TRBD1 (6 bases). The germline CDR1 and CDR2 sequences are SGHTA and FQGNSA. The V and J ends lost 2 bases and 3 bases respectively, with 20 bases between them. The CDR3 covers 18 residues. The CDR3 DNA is TGTGCCAGCAGCTTATCCCCCGCGTTGGGGGCTGGCAAAAACATTCAGTACTTC. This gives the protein CASSLSPALGAGKNIQYF.

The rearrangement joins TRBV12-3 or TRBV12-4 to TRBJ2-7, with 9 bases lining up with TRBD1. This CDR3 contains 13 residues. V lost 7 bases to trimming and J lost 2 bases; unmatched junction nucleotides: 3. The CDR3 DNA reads TGTGCCAGCAAACAGGGGGCCGCCTACGAGCAGTACTTC. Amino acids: CASKQGAAYEQYF.

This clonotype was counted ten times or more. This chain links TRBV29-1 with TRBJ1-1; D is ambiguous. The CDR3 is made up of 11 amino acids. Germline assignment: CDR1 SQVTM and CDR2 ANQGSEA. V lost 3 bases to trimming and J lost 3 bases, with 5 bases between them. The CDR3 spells CSVDSYTEAFF. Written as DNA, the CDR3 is TGCAGCGTTGATTCCTACACTGAAGCTTTCTTT.

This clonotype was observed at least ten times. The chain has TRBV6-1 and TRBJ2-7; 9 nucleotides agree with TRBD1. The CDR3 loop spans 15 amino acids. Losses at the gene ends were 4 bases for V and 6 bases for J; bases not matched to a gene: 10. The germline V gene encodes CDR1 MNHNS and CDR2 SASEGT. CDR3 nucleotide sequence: TGTGCCAGCAGTGCCCGAGGACAGGGGTCCCGCGAGCAGTACTTC. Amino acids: CASSARGQGSREQYF.

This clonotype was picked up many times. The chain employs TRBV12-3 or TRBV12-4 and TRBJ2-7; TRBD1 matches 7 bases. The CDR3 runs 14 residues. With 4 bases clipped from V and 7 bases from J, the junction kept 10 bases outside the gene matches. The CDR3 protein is CASSSGQALGEQYF. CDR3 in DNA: TGTGCCAGCAGTTCTGGACAGGCCTTGGGGGAGCAGTACTTC.

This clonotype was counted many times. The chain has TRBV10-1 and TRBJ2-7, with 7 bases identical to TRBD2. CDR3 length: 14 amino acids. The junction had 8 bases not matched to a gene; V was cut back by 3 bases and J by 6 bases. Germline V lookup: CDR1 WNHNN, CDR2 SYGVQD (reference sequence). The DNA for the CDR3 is TGCGCCAGCAGTGATGGGAGGGGAACAGGCGAGCAGTACTTC. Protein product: CASSDGRGTGEQYF.

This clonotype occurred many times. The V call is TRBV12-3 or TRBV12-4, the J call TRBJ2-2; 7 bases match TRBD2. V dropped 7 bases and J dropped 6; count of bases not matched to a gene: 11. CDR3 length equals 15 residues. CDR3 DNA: TGTGCCAGCACTCGGCCTAGCGGAGGGTCCGGGGAGCTGTTTTTT. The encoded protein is CASTRPSGGSGELFF.

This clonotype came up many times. The CDR3 sequence is CASSIAGGPGETQYF. The CDR3 nucleotides are TGTGCCAGTAGTATAGCTGGGGGGCCAGGAGAGACCCAGTACTTC. The chain couples TRBV19 to TRBJ2-5, with D tentatively TRBD1 or TRBD2 (6 bases each). This CDR3 region has 15 residues. Germline V gene sequence: CDR1 LNHDA, CDR2 SQIVND (reference sequence). Trimming stripped 1 base from V and 4 bases from J, with 13 bases between.

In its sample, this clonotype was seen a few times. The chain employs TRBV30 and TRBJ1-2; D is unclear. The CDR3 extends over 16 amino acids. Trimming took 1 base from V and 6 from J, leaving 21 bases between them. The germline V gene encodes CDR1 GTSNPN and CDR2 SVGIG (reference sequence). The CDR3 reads CAWSESWAYRTHGYTF. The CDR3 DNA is TGTGCCTGGAGTGAATCGTGGGCATATCGAACTCATGGCTACACCTTC.

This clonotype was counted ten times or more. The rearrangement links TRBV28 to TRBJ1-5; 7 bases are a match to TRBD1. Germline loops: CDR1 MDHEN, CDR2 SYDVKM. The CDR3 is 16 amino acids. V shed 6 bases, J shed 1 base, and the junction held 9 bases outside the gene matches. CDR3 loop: CASSPRSQGSNQPQHF. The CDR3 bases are TGTGCCAGCAGCCCACGATCACAGGGGAGCAATCAGCCCCAGCATTTT.

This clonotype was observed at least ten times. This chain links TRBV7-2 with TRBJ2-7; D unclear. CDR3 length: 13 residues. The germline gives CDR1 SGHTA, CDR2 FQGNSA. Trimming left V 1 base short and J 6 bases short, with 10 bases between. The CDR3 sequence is CASSLVGRAEQYF. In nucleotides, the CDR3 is TGTGCCAGCAGCTTAGTGGGTCGGGCCGAGCAGTACTTC.

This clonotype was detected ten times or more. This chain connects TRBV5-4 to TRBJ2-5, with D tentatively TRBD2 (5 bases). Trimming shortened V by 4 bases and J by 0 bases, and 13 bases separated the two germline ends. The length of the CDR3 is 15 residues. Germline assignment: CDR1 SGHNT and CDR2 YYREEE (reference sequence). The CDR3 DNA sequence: TGTGCCAGCAGCGCGTTACTAGACCACCAAGAGACCCAGTACTTC. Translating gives CASSALLDHQETQYF.

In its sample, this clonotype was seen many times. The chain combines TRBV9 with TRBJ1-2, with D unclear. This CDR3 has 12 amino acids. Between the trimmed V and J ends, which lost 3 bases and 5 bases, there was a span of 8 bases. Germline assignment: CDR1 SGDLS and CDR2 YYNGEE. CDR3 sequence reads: CASSEGTYGYTF. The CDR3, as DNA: TGTGCCAGCAGCGAGGGAACATATGGCTACACCTTC. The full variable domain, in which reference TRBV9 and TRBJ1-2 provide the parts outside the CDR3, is DSGVTQTPKHLITATGQRVTLRCSPRSGDLSVYWYQQSLDQGLQFLIQYYNGEERAKGNILERFSAQQFPDLHSELNLSSLELGDSALYFCASSEGTYGYTFGSGTRLTVV.